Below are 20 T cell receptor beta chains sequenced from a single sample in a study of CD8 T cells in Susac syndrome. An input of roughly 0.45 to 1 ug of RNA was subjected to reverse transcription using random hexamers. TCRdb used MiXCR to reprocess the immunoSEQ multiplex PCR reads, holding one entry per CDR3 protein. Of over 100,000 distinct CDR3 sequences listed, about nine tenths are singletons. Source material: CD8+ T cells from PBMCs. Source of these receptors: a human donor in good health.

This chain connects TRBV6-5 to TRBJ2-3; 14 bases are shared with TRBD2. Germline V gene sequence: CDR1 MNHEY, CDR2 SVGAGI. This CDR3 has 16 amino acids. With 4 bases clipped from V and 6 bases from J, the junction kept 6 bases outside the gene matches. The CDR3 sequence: CASSWGTSGGPDTQYF. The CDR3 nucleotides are TGTGCCAGCAGTTGGGGGACTAGCGGGGGTCCGGATACGCAGTATTTT.

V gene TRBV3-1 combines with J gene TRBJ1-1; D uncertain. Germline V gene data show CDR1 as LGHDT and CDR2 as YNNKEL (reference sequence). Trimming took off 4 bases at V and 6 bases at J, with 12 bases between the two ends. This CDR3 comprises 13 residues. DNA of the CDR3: TGTGCCAGCAGCCTGCGTGAGAGAGCTGAAGCTTTCTTT. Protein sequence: CASSLRERAEAFF.

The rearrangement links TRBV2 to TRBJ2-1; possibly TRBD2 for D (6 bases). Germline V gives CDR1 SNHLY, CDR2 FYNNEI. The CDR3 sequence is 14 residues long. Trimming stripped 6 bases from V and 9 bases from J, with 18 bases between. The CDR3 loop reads CASRESPGAGEQFF. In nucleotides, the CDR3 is TGTGCCAGCAGAGAAAGTCCGGGAGCGGGTGAGCAGTTCTTC.

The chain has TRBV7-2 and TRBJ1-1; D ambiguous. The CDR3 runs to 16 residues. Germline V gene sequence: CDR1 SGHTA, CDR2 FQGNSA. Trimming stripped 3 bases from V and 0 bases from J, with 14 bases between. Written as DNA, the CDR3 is TGTGCCAGCAGCTTGCGGAGCATAGCGATGAACACTGAAGCTTTCTTT. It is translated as CASSLRSIAMNTEAFF.

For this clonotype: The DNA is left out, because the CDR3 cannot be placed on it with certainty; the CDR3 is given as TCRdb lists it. The CDR3 spells CASSYWGQGTTSGANVLTF. The chain couples TRBV6-5 to TRBJ2-6; the D call TRBD1 from the table was never checked on the DNA. The CDR3 is 19 residues long, ends included. The germline gives CDR1 MNHEY, CDR2 SVGAGI.

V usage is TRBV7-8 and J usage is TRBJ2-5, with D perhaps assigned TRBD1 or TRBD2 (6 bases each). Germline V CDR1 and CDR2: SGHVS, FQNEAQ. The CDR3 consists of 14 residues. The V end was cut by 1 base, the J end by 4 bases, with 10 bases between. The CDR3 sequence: CASSLGGGPETQYF. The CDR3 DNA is TGTGCCAGCAGCTTAGGTGGGGGGCCAGAGACCCAGTACTTC. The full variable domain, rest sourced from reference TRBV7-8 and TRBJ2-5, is GAGVSQSPRYKVAKRGQDVALRCDPISGHVSLFWYQQALGQGPEFLTYFQNEAQLDKSGLPSDRFFAERPEGSVSTLKIQRTQQEDSAVYLCASSLGGGPETQYFGPGTRLLVL.

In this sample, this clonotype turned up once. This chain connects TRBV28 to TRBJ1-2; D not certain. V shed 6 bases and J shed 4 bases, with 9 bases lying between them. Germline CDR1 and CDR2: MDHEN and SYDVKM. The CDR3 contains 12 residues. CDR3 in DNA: TGTGCCAGCAGCCCCGATACCTATGGCTACACCTTC. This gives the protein CASSPDTYGYTF.

The CDR3 coding sequence is TGCAGTGTCACGAACTATGGCTACACCTTC. This translates into CSVTNYGYTF. This chain uses TRBV20-1 with TRBJ1-2, with D unclear. The CDR3 extends over 10 amino acids. V was cut by 7 bases and J by 2 bases, with 5 bases left in between. Germline loops: CDR1 DFQATT, CDR2 SNEGSKA (reference sequence).

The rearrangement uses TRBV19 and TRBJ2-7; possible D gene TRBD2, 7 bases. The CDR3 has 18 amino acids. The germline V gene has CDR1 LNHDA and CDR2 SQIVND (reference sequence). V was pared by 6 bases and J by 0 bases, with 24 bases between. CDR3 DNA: TGTGCCAGTAGCTCTACCCCACGGTCGGGGGGCTACTCCTACGAGCAGTACTTC. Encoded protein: CASSSTPRSGGYSYEQYF.

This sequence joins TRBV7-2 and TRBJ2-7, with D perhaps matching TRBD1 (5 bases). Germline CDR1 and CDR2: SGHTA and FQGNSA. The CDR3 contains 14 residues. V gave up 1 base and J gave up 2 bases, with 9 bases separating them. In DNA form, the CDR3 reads TGTGCCAGCAGCTTAGAACAGGCCACCTACGAGCAGTACTTC. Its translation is CASSLEQATYEQYF.

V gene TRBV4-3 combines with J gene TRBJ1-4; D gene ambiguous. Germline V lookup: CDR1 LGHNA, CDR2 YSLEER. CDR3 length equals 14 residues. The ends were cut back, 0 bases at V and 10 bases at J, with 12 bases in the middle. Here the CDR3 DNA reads TGCGCCAGCAGCCAAGATTCCGGAGTGAGAAAACTGTTTTTT. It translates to CASSQDSGVRKLFF.

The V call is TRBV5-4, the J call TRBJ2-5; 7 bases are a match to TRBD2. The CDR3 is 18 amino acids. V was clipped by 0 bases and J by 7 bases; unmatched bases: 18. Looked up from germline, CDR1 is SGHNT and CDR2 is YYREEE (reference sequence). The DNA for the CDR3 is TGTGCCAGCAGCTTGGGTCCCCCCGGGTCATCCCCGGGAGGGACCCAGTACTTC. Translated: CASSLGPPGSSPGGTQYF.

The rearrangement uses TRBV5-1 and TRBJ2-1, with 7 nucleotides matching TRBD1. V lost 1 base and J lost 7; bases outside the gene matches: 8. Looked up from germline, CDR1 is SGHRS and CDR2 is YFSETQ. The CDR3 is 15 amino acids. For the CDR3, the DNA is TGCGCCAGCAGCTTGATCCAGGGGGTGACAAATGAGCAGTTCTTC. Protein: CASSLIQGVTNEQFF. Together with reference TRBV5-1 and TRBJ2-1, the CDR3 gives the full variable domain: KAGVTQTPRYLIKTRGQQVTLSCSPISGHRSVSWYQQTPGQGLQFLFEYFSETQRNKGNFPGRFSGRQFSNSRSEMNVSTLELGDSALYLCASSLIQGVTNEQFFGPGTRLTVL.

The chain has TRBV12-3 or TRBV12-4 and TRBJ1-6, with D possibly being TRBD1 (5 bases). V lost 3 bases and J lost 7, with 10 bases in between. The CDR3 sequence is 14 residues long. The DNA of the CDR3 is TGTGCCAGCAGTTTCGGGACGGAAAATTCACCCCTCCACTTT. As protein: CASSFGTENSPLHF.

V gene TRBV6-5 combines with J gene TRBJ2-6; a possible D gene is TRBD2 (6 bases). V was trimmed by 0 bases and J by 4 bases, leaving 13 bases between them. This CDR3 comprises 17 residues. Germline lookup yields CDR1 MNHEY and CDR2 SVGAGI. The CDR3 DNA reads TGTGCCAGCAGTTACTCGCCGGGACTCTCGGGGGCCAACGTCCTGACTTTC. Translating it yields CASSYSPGLSGANVLTF.

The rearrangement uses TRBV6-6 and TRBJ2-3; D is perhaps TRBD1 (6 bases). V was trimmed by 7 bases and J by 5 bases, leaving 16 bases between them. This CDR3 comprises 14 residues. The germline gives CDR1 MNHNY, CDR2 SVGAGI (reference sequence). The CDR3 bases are TGTGCCAGCAACTTACAGGGAAATGTAGATACGCAGTATTTT. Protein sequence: CASNLQGNVDTQYF.

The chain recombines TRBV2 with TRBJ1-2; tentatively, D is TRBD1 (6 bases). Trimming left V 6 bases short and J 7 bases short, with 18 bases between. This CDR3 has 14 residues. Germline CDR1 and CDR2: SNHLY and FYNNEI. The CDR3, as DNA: TGTGCCAGCAGAACAGGGCCCGAGGAGCCTGGCTACACCTTC. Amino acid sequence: CASRTGPEEPGYTF.

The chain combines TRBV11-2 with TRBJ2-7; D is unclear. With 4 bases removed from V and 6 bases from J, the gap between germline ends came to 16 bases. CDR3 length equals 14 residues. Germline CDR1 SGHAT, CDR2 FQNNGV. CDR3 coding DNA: TGTGCCAGCAGCTCCGGGCCCGGCCCTACCGAGCAGTACTTC. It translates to CASSSGPGPTEQYF.

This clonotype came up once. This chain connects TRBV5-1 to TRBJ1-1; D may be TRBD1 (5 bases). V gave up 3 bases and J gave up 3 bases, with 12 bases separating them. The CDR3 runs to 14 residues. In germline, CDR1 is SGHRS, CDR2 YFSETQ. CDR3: CASSSGRTDTEAFF. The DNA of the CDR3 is TGCGCCAGCAGCTCGGGACGAACGGACACTGAAGCTTTCTTT.

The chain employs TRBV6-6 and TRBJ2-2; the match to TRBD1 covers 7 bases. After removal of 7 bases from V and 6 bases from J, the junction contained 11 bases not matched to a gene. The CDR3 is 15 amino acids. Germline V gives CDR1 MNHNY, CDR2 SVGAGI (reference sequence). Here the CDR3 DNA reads TGTGCCAGCACCGATTCGACAGGGCAGGCCGGGGAGCTGTTTTTT. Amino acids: CASTDSTGQAGELFF.